The T cell receptor beta chain described here comes from a study of persistence of HIV-infected CD4 T cells. Overlapping HIV-1 Gag 15-mer peptides at approximately 0.96 ug per peptide per mL were used. CD40L/CD69 double-negative CD45RO-high memory CD4+ T cells were collected. Donors had CD4+ T cell counts above 400 cells/uL and were CMV-seropositive. Stimulated PBMCs had first been depleted of CD8+ T cells. The CDR3 is 17 residues long. Trimming left V 4 bases short and J 7 bases short, with 20 bases between. CDR1 and CDR2 (germline): MDHEN, SYDVKM. In regard to this clone: Its matching antigen is unknown.

The immunoSEQ assay was version 4, run in survey mode. Sequencing used immunoSEQ multiplex PCR; TCRdb keeps in-frame clones, though not all of them. The table shows about 64,000 clones, with over 60% occurring only once. The sample consisted of CD4+ T cells sorted from PBMCs after approximately 19-hour stimulation, taken from a patient who received antiretroviral therapy. The chain recombines TRBV28 with TRBJ1-6; weak D call: TRBD1 (6 bases). This clonotype originated in an adult man with HIV who was CMV-seropositive. In DNA, the CDR3 is TGTGCCAGCAGTTCCCGGGGGGGGGCGAGATGGAATTCACCCCTCCACTTT. Its translation: CASSSRGGARWNSPLHF.